The 5 T cell receptor beta chains in this list originate from one sample, sequenced in a study of blood T cell repertoires in COVID-19 (dated by TCRdb to the early 2020s). The method behind the library was the immunoSEQ multiplex PCR assay. TCRdb limited this immuneACCESS table to in-frame rearrangements with V and J called. A share of clones is missing; checked studies link under half to unresolved V genes, and the rest is unexplained. This sample has some 50,000 clones in its table, and around nine tenths of those were observed once. The ten largest clones take up approximately 6.2% of the sample. Sequencing was done on a sample of peripheral blood. All receptors derive from a man between 40 and 49 years old with acute or convalescent COVID-19.

This clone was counted once. The chain combines TRBV2 with TRBJ2-5; D may be TRBD2 (5 bases). Trimming took 6 bases from V and 4 from J, leaving 15 bases between them. CDR3 length equals 14 residues. The V gene's germline CDR1 is SNHLY and CDR2 FYNNEI. CDR3 residues: CASSTPQGRETQYF. CDR3 nucleotide sequence: TGTGCCAGCAGCACTCCCCAAGGGAGAGAGACCCAGTACTTC. The whole variable domain, remainder taken from reference TRBV2 and TRBJ2-5, is EPEVTQTPSHQVTQMGQEVILRCVPISNHLYFYWYRQILGQKVEFLVSFYNNEISEKSEIFDDQFSVERPDGSNFTLKIRSTKLEDSAMYFCASSTPQGRETQYFGPGTRLLVL.

The rearrangement uses TRBV24-1 and TRBJ2-2, with a tentative D call TRBD1 (7 bases). Trimming removed 3 bases from V and 4 bases from J, with 17 bases in between. The CDR3 sequence is 17 residues long. CDR1 and CDR2 from the germline V gene are KGHDR and SFDVKD. DNA of the CDR3: TGTGCCACCAGTGATCCCCCAGGGGGGAGAAGCACCGGGGAGCTGTTTTTT. Its protein product is CATSDPPGGRSTGELFF.

The chain combines TRBV5-1 with TRBJ2-1, with 12 bases aligning to TRBD2. V was pared by 4 bases and J by 7 bases, with 9 bases of the junction left unmatched. From germline, CDR1 is SGHRS and CDR2 YFSETQ. This CDR3 has 16 residues. This chain's CDR3 is CASSHRTSGVTNEQFF. In DNA, the CDR3 is TGCGCCAGCAGCCACCGGACTAGCGGGGTCACGAATGAGCAGTTCTTC.

The rearrangement uses TRBV19 and TRBJ2-1; 11 bases are shared with TRBD2. V trimming: 2 bases; J trimming: 5 bases; junction bases outside the gene matches: 5. This CDR3 spans 16 amino acids. In germline, CDR1 is LNHDA, CDR2 SQIVND (reference sequence). The CDR3 here is CASSIISGRADNEQFF. The CDR3 coding sequence is TGTGCCAGTAGTATAATTAGCGGGAGGGCGGACAATGAGCAGTTCTTC.

The CDR3 here is CASSFAGKRGYNEQFF. DNA for the CDR3: TGTGCCAGCAGCTTTGCTGGGAAGCGGGGTTACAATGAGCAGTTCTTC. The gene calls are TRBV5-4 and TRBJ2-1; 7 positions agree with TRBD2. In germline, CDR1 is SGHNT, CDR2 YYREEE (reference sequence). The length of the CDR3 is 16 residues. The J segment lost 4 bases and the V segment lost 2 bases, leaving 9 bases of the junction unmatched.